Shown below are 24 T cell receptor beta chains from a single sample sequenced in a study of OX40 agonist ivuxolimab in advanced cancers. TCRdb's copy holds only in-frame clones and misses some; the assay was immunoSEQ multiplex PCR. The sample consists of over 80,000 clones, about nine tenths of them appearing once. The material sequenced was CD4+ or CD8+ T cells sorted from blood, taken in a trial of the OX40 agonist ivuxolimab. These receptors all come from an adult with an advanced solid tumor such as melanoma, head and neck, liver or kidney cancer.

The CDR3 nucleotides are TGTGCCAGCAATCCCGGGACAGTGAACACCGGGGAGCTGTTTTTT. Its translation: CASNPGTVNTGELFF. V usage is TRBV27 and J usage is TRBJ2-2, with TRBD1 matching over 7 bases. Trimming at V came to 7 bases and at J to 1 base, leaving 6 bases not matched to a gene. The V gene's germline CDR1 is MNHEY and CDR2 SMNVEV (reference sequence). This CDR3 contains 15 residues.

The V gene is TRBV30, the J gene TRBJ2-5, with a weak D call TRBD2 (6 bases). The germline V gene has CDR1 GTSNPN and CDR2 SVGIG (reference sequence). The CDR3 contains 13 residues. V lost 3 bases and J lost 0, with 8 bases in between. The CDR3 region has the DNA TGTGCCTGGAGGGAGGGTCACCAAGAGACCCAGTACTTC. Protein: CAWREGHQETQYF.

Notes on this clone: Other DNA sequences in this sample translate to the same CDR3. The rearrangement links TRBV30 to TRBJ1-1, with D tentatively TRBD1 (5 bases). CDR1 and CDR2 (germline): GTSNPN, SVGIG (reference sequence). V was pared by 5 bases and J by 2 bases, with 9 bases between. The CDR3 contains 12 residues. The CDR3 reads CAWGHLNTEAFF. The CDR3 nucleotides are TGTGCCTGGGGACATCTCAACACTGAAGCTTTCTTT.

On this clone itself: Compared with germline, one end of the junction differs, possibly owing to a read error. The J gene is TRBJ2-5, the V gene TRBV5-1; D might be TRBD2 (6 bases). This CDR3 comprises 15 residues. Germline V gene data show CDR1 as SGHRS and CDR2 as YFSETQ. This chain's CDR3 is CATSLLPGVGETQYF. The CDR3, as DNA: TGCGCCACCAGCTTATTACCGGGAGTTGGGGAGACCCAGTACTTC.

The genes are TRBV4-2 and TRBJ2-5, with TRBD2 matching over 10 bases. V lost 0 bases to trimming and J lost 4 bases; unmatched junction nucleotides: 8. Germline lookup yields CDR1 LGHNA and CDR2 YNFKEQ. The CDR3 runs to 17 residues. The CDR3 here is CASSQDGAGGPLETQYF. CDR3 DNA sequence: TGTGCCAGCAGCCAAGACGGAGCGGGAGGGCCTTTAGAGACCCAGTACTTC.

This chain connects TRBV5-1 to TRBJ2-7; possible D gene TRBD1, 6 bases. V lost 0 bases, J lost 2 bases, and 9 bases lay in between. This CDR3 is 14 amino acids long. CDR1 is SGHRS and CDR2 is YFSETQ in the germline V gene. CDR3 coding DNA: TGCGCCAGCAGCTTGGAAGGGGGACCCTACGAGCAGTACTTC. Its protein product is CASSLEGGPYEQYF.

The chain couples TRBV30 to TRBJ1-3; no definite D call. Trimming left V 3 bases short and J 4 bases short, with 16 bases between. This CDR3 comprises 15 residues. Germline V gene sequence: CDR1 GTSNPN, CDR2 SVGIG (reference sequence). The CDR3 loop reads CAWSLGGGFGNTIYF. For the CDR3, the DNA is TGTGCCTGGAGCCTGGGCGGTGGATTCGGAAACACCATATATTTT. The full variable domain, in which reference TRBV30 and TRBJ1-3 provide the parts outside the CDR3, is SQTIHQWPATLVQPVGSPLSLECTVEGTSNPNLYWYRQAAGRGLQLLFYSVGIGQISSEVPQNLSASRPQDRQFILSSKKLLLSDSGFYLCAWSLGGGFGNTIYFGEGSWLTVV.

V is TRBV4-1 and J is TRBJ1-2; D ambiguous. Trimming removed 3 bases at V and 3 bases at J, with 23 bases between. Germline lookup yields CDR1 MGHRA and CDR2 YSYEKL. The CDR3 length is 18 residues. This chain's CDR3 is CASSHLVARRGVDYGYTF. CDR3 coding DNA: TGCGCCAGCAGCCACTTGGTAGCACGGAGAGGTGTCGACTATGGCTACACCTTC.

V is TRBV5-6 and J is TRBJ1-1; D is possibly TRBD1 (5 bases). V gave up 4 bases and J gave up 3 bases, with 13 bases separating them. This CDR3 has 14 amino acids. Germline lookup yields CDR1 SGHDT and CDR2 YYEEEE. CDR3 in amino acids: CASSLRGRDTEAFF. DNA of the CDR3: TGTGCCAGCAGCCTCCGGGGCAGGGACACTGAAGCTTTCTTT.

The rearrangement uses TRBV18 and TRBJ2-3; no definite D call. The germline V and J ends were trimmed by 2 bases and 8 bases, with 8 bases remaining between them. This CDR3 contains 12 residues. Germline CDR1 reads KGHSH; CDR2 reads LQKENI. The CDR3 sequence is CASSPVPGTQYF. The CDR3 DNA reads TGTGCCAGCTCACCAGTGCCCGGTACGCAGTATTTT. The full variable domain, rest sourced from reference TRBV18 and TRBJ2-3, is NAGVMQNPRHLVRRRGQEARLRCSPMKGHSHVYWYRQLPEEGLKFMVYLQKENIIDESGMPKERFSAEFPKEGPSILRIQQVVRGDSAAYFCASSPVPGTQYFGPGTRLTVL.

This sequence joins TRBV6-1 and TRBJ2-2; D perhaps matches TRBD1 (5 bases). The CDR3 runs 15 residues. Germline values: CDR1 MNHNS, CDR2 SASEGT. Between the trimmed V and J ends, which lost 5 bases and 1 base, there was a span of 11 bases. The CDR3 DNA sequence: TGTGCCAGCAGTTCCTTCGGACAGAACACCGGGGAGCTGTTTTTT. It yields the protein CASSSFGQNTGELFF.

The rearrangement links TRBV2 to TRBJ1-1, with TRBD1 identical over 9 bases. V shed 5 bases and J 1 base; nucleotides not matched to a gene: 5. The germline CDR1 and CDR2 sequences are SNHLY and FYNNEI. This CDR3 contains 15 residues. CDR3 coding DNA: TGTGCCAGCAGTCCAGGGACAGGGAGGAACACTGAAGCTTTCTTT. Its protein is CASSPGTGRNTEAFF.

The CDR3 sequence: CASSFPGTGSVETEAFF. The CDR3 DNA is TGTGCCAGCAGCTTCCCCGGGACAGGGTCTGTAGAAACTGAAGCTTTCTTT. The chain carries TRBV13 and TRBJ1-1; 9 nucleotides align to TRBD1. CDR1 and CDR2 from the germline V gene are PRHDT and FYEKMQ (reference sequence). The J segment lost 5 bases and the V segment lost 3 bases, leaving 13 bases of the junction unmatched. CDR3 size: 17 residues.

This clone occurred a few times. The gene calls are TRBV4-1 and TRBJ1-3; D is possibly TRBD1 (5 bases). Germline loops: CDR1 MGHRA, CDR2 YSYEKL. CDR3 length: 17 residues. V was cut by 4 bases and J by 4 bases, with 20 bases left in between. DNA of the CDR3: TGCGCCAGCAGCCTGTGGGGCGACCGGGGAGCAGGAAACACCATATATTTT. It encodes CASSLWGDRGAGNTIYF.

The chain links TRBV6-1 to TRBJ2-2; possible D gene TRBD1, 6 bases. Germline V gene data show CDR1 as MNHNS and CDR2 as SASEGT. The V end lost 4 bases, the J end lost 0 bases, and 9 bases lay between the germline ends. The CDR3 is 15 amino acids. Written as DNA, the CDR3 is TGTGCCAGCAGTGCCGCAGGGGCGAACACCGGGGAGCTGTTTTTT. As protein: CASSAAGANTGELFF.

This chain connects TRBV28 to TRBJ2-3; possibly TRBD1 or TRBD2 for D (5 bases each). Trimming took off 5 bases at V and 5 bases at J, with 14 bases between the two ends. The germline V gene has CDR1 MDHEN and CDR2 SYDVKM. The CDR3 consists of 14 residues. CDR3 sequence: CASSTGAEVDTQYF. In nucleotides, the CDR3 is TGTGCCAGCAGTACCGGGGCAGAGGTAGATACGCAGTATTTT.

The V gene is TRBV9, the J gene TRBJ1-5; 7 nucleotides match TRBD1. In germline, CDR1 is SGDLS, CDR2 YYNGEE. The CDR3 consists of 17 residues. The J segment lost 5 bases and the V segment lost 0 bases, leaving 11 bases of the junction unmatched. Written as DNA, the CDR3 is TGTGCCAGCAGCGTAGCTCTCCCCCCAGGGGGTTATCAGCCCCAGCATTTT. As protein: CASSVALPPGGYQPQHF.

Here the CDR3 DNA reads TGTGCCTGGAGTGTTCAGGGGACGCAGTTCTTC. Encoded protein: CAWSVQGTQFF. The chain employs TRBV30 and TRBJ2-1, with D maybe TRBD1 (6 bases). This CDR3 spans 11 amino acids. V shed 0 bases and J shed 12 bases, with 9 bases lying between them. CDR1 and CDR2 from the germline V gene are GTSNPN and SVGIG (reference sequence).

The rearrangement joins TRBV7-2 to TRBJ2-1; D remains unclear. Germline V lookup: CDR1 SGHTA, CDR2 FQGNSA. This CDR3 has 16 amino acids. With 4 bases removed from V and 2 bases from J, the gap between germline ends came to 15 bases. CDR3 bases: TGTGCCAGCAGCTCCCTCGGGCTAGGCACCTACAATGAGCAGTTCTTC. As protein: CASSSLGLGTYNEQFF.

The chain is built from TRBV9 and TRBJ2-1, with 10 bases fitting TRBD1. Looked up from germline, CDR1 is SGDLS and CDR2 is YYNGEE. The CDR3 is made up of 13 amino acids. Trimming removed 3 bases from V and 10 bases from J; junction bases left unmatched: 4. The CDR3 sequence is CASSETGGVEQFF. For the CDR3, the DNA is TGTGCCAGCAGCGAGACAGGGGGCGTAGAGCAGTTCTTC.

CDR3: CASSPRGGVSDEQYF. The CDR3 bases are TGTGCCAGCAGCCCGCGAGGCGGGGTTTCCGACGAGCAGTACTTC. This chain connects TRBV7-9 to TRBJ2-7, with a tentative D call TRBD2 (6 bases). Germline loops: CDR1 SEHNR, CDR2 FQNEAQ (reference sequence). The CDR3 spans 15 residues. V gave up 5 bases and J gave up 5 bases, with 19 bases separating them.

The chain carries TRBV7-2 and TRBJ2-3; D not certain. With 3 bases removed from V and 0 bases from J, the gap between germline ends came to 10 bases. The CDR3 has 15 residues. The germline CDR1 and CDR2 sequences are SGHTA and FQGNSA. CDR3 sequence (DNA): TGTGCCAGCAGCTTGAGACCGAGAAGCACAGATACGCAGTATTTT. Translating it yields CASSLRPRSTDTQYF.

The rearrangement uses TRBV11-2 and TRBJ2-1; 11 bases agree with TRBD2. The germline V gene encodes CDR1 SGHAT and CDR2 FQNNGV. The CDR3 has 14 amino acids. V dropped 3 bases and J dropped 9; count of bases not matched to a gene: 4. DNA of the CDR3: TGTGCCAGCAGCTTGTCCCTAGCGGGAGGTGAGCAGTTCTTC. Residues: CASSLSLAGGEQFF. Full variable domain (outside the CDR3, taken from reference TRBV11-2 and TRBJ2-1): EAGVAQSPRYKIIEKRQSVAFWCNPISGHATLYWYQQILGQGPKLLIQFQNNGVVDDSQLPKDRFSAERLKGVDSTLKIQPAKLEDSAVYLCASSLSLAGGEQFFGPGTRLTVL.

The CDR3 spells CASSARLAGGPSGEQYF. The DNA for the CDR3 is TGTGCCAGTAGTGCCCGACTAGCGGGAGGGCCGTCGGGCGAGCAGTACTTC. The chain links TRBV19 to TRBJ2-7, with 14 positions matching TRBD2. Germline V gene lookup returns CDR1 LNHDA and CDR2 SQIVND (reference sequence). This CDR3 has 17 amino acids. The J segment lost 6 bases and the V segment lost 5 bases, leaving 12 bases of the junction unmatched.